The 30 T cell receptor beta chains below all came from one sample that was sequenced in a study of T cells after yellow fever vaccination (dated by TCRdb to between 2018 and 2021). Library generation was performed with 5' RACE. Data came from an Illumina HiSeq 2500. TCRdb trimmed public reads at Q25 via fastp, called clones via MiXCR and kept in-frame beta chains. Duplicate CDR3 protein sequences are folded into a single record with the most common DNA and genes. Present in this sample are under 700,000 distinct CDR3 sequences, about 17% of which were seen just once. Around 16% of the sample goes to the ten largest clones. In light of the paper, this sample's treatment or condition label describes: live attenuated yellow fever vaccine strain. The input for sequencing was PBMCs, taken 4 to 6 days after the first yellow fever vaccination. The source of these receptors is a man aged 18 to 29 who received the YFV17D yellow fever vaccine.

The CDR3: CASSMYRSTEAFF. CDR3 bases: TGTGCCAGTAGTATGTACAGGAGCACTGAAGCTTTCTTT. The chain employs TRBV19 and TRBJ1-1; D might be TRBD1 (5 bases). The CDR3 spans 13 residues. V gave up 3 bases and J gave up 4 bases, with 9 bases separating them. Germline V gene sequence: CDR1 LNHDA, CDR2 SQIVND (reference sequence).

This clonotype has only a few counts. The genes are TRBV10-3 and TRBJ2-7; perhaps TRBD1 as D (6 bases). The germline V and J ends were trimmed by 0 bases and 6 bases, with 18 bases remaining between them. The CDR3 has 16 amino acids. The germline V gene has CDR1 ENHRY and CDR2 SYGVKD. CDR3 DNA: TGTGCCATCAGTGAGTCTAGTATGACAGGAAGGAGCGAGCAGTACTTC. Translation: CAISESSMTGRSEQYF.

The chain couples TRBV5-4 to TRBJ2-2, with D uncertain. This CDR3 is built from 14 residues. V was clipped by 0 bases and J by 6 bases, with 9 bases between them. Germline V gives CDR1 SGHNT, CDR2 YYREEE (reference sequence). The CDR3 protein is CASSLEGIAGELFF. CDR3 coding DNA: TGTGCCAGCAGCTTGGAGGGAATCGCCGGGGAGCTGTTTTTT.

This clonotype was detected only a few times. The chain combines TRBV18 with TRBJ1-2, with D perhaps TRBD1 (6 bases). This CDR3 is 14 amino acids long. Germline V gene sequence: CDR1 KGHSH, CDR2 LQKENI. Trimming pared 1 base from V and 7 bases from J, leaving 13 bases between. CDR3 sequence reads: CASSPRQAERGYTF. As DNA, the CDR3 is TGTGCCAGCTCACCACGACAGGCGGAACGTGGCTACACCTTC.

The rearrangement joins TRBV20-1 to TRBJ1-2; D remains ambiguous. Per germline, CDR1 DFQATT and CDR2 SNEGSKA (reference sequence). V was cut by 0 bases and J by 8 bases, with 13 bases left in between. This CDR3 contains 13 residues. CDR3 sequence reads: CSARDPIRSGYTF. CDR3 in DNA: TGCAGTGCTAGAGATCCTATTAGGTCGGGCTACACCTTC.

Only a few counts were recorded for this clonotype. For the CDR3, the DNA is TGTGCCAGCAGTGAATTCGGGACAACCTACGAGCAGTACTTC. The encoded protein is CASSEFGTTYEQYF. The chain has TRBV6-1 and TRBJ2-7, with D tentatively TRBD1 (6 bases). Germline V CDR1 and CDR2: MNHNS, SASEGT. V lost 2 bases, J lost 2 bases, and 10 bases lay in between. The CDR3 totals 14 residues.

Many counts were recorded for this clonotype. The chain carries TRBV5-1 and TRBJ2-7; D could derive from TRBD1 or TRBD2 (6 bases each). Trimming took off 4 bases at V and 3 bases at J, with 8 bases between the two ends. Looked up from germline, CDR1 is SGHRS and CDR2 is YFSETQ. The CDR3 is 12 amino acids. CDR3 nucleotide sequence: TGCGCCAGCAGCGGAGGGGGCTACGAGCAGTACTTC. Protein product: CASSGGGYEQYF.

This chain links TRBV12-3 or TRBV12-4 with TRBJ2-2; the D gene is possibly TRBD1 (6 bases). V was trimmed by 6 bases and J by 7 bases, leaving 15 bases between them. This CDR3 contains 14 residues. The CDR3 nucleotides read TGTGCCAGCAGCCGTAGTCCAGGGGTCGGGGAGCTGTTTTTT. Its translation: CASSRSPGVGELFF.

V and J are TRBV5-1 and TRBJ1-2; tentative D call: TRBD1 (6 bases). The CDR3 loop spans 13 amino acids. Germline values: CDR1 SGHRS, CDR2 YFSETQ. Trimming took 4 bases from V and 7 from J, leaving 14 bases between them. The CDR3 reads CASSEQGGGGYTF. The CDR3 bases are TGCGCCAGCAGCGAACAGGGCGGTGGTGGCTACACCTTC.

The chain combines TRBV20-1 with TRBJ2-3, with no clear D. From germline, CDR1 is DFQATT and CDR2 SNEGSKA (reference sequence). The CDR3 sequence is 13 residues long. Between the trimmed V and J ends, which lost 4 bases and 4 bases, there was a span of 12 bases. CDR3 protein: CSATSPTPDTQYF. For the CDR3, the DNA is TGCAGTGCTACAAGTCCTACCCCAGATACGCAGTATTTT.

The chain links TRBV5-6 to TRBJ2-7; 11 bases are a match to TRBD1. With V trimmed by 4 bases and J by 6 bases, 9 bases remained unmatched. The CDR3 sequence is 15 residues long. CDR1 SGHDT and CDR2 YYEEEE come from the germline V gene. CDR3 residues: CASSPKGTGGLEQYV. The CDR3 nucleotides read TGTGCCAGCAGCCCCAAGGGGACAGGGGGTCTCGAGCAGTACGTC.

This clonotype turned up a few times. The V call is TRBV12-3 or TRBV12-4, the J call TRBJ2-5; 9 bases are shared with TRBD2. CDR3 length equals 14 residues. V trimming: 5 bases; J trimming: 4 bases; junction bases outside the gene matches: 5. The CDR3: CASSKLAGPETQYF. As DNA, the CDR3 is TGTGCCAGCAGTAAACTAGCGGGCCCAGAGACCCAGTACTTC.

The sample holds a few counts of this clonotype. The gene calls are TRBV5-8 and TRBJ1-5; D unclear. CDR1 is SGHTS and CDR2 is YDEGEE in the germline V gene. The CDR3 is made up of 13 amino acids. Trimming left V 4 bases short and J 5 bases short, with 10 bases between. This CDR3 reads CASSEDVDQPQHF. For the CDR3, the DNA is TGTGCCAGCAGCGAGGACGTCGATCAGCCCCAGCATTTT.

The V and J genes are TRBV7-6 and TRBJ2-7; weak D call: TRBD2 (6 bases). Trimming removed 4 bases from V and 1 base from J, with 17 bases in between. This CDR3 has 16 amino acids. Germline loops: CDR1 SGHVS, CDR2 FNYEAQ. CDR3 in DNA: TGTGCCAGCAGCTCAATGGGGGGAGAGCTATCCTACGAGCAGTACTTC. This encodes CASSSMGGELSYEQYF.

There are a few counts of this clonotype. V is TRBV25-1 and J is TRBJ1-4; D is uncertain. Trimming left V 8 bases short and J 0 bases short, with 16 bases between. Germline V gene data show CDR1 as MGHDK and CDR2 as SYGVNS. CDR3 size: 16 residues. The CDR3 here is CASASGMGATNEKLFF. DNA of the CDR3: TGTGCCAGCGCCTCCGGTATGGGAGCAACTAATGAAAAACTGTTTTTT.

The sample holds a few counts of this clonotype. The J gene is TRBJ2-1, the V gene TRBV11-2, with 8 bases matching TRBD2. Unmatched junction bases numbered 8, after V lost 1 base and J lost 6 bases. The CDR3 is 16 amino acids. Germline CDR1 reads SGHAT; CDR2 reads FQNNGV. The CDR3 bases are TGTGCCAGCAGCTTAGTGGGGCGTCTAGCGGGCAATGAGCAGTTCTTC. This encodes CASSLVGRLAGNEQFF. Full variable domain (rest looked up from reference TRBV11-2 and TRBJ2-1): EAGVAQSPRYKIIEKRQSVAFWCNPISGHATLYWYQQILGQGPKLLIQFQNNGVVDDSQLPKDRFSAERLKGVDSTLKIQPAKLEDSAVYLCASSLVGRLAGNEQFFGPGTRLTVL.

This clonotype was recorded once. The chain employs TRBV20-1 and TRBJ2-3; the match to TRBD2 covers 11 bases. After removal of 5 bases from V and 1 base from J, the junction contained 2 bases not matched to a gene. Germline V lookup: CDR1 DFQATT, CDR2 SNEGSKA (reference sequence). The CDR3 is 14 residues long. Written as DNA, the CDR3 is TGCAGTGCTGCACTAGCGGGGGGCACAGATACGCAGTATTTT. This codes for CSAALAGGTDTQYF.

In its sample, this clonotype was seen a few times. The J gene is TRBJ1-2, the V gene TRBV6-2 or TRBV6-3; D perhaps matches TRBD1 (6 bases). This CDR3 region has 12 residues. Germline V CDR1 and CDR2: MNHEY, SVGEGT. Trimming removed 5 bases at V and 8 bases at J, with 12 bases between. The CDR3 protein is CASSTDSGGYTF. The CDR3 DNA reads TGTGCCAGCAGTACGGACAGCGGAGGCTACACCTTC.

This clonotype was picked up a small number of times. The rearrangement uses TRBV4-3 and TRBJ1-6, with TRBD1 as a possible D gene (6 bases). Germline CDR1 is LGHNA and CDR2 is YSLEER. The CDR3 runs to 14 residues. The ends were cut back, 1 base at V and 13 bases at J, with 14 bases in the middle. CDR3 nucleotides: TGCGCCAGCAGCCAAGGGGGGGCCCACGGGCCCCTCCACTTT. Its protein product is CASSQGGAHGPLHF.

This clonotype was found a few times. The chain carries TRBV9 and TRBJ1-1; no firm D call. V was trimmed by 3 bases and J by 5 bases, leaving 11 bases between them. Germline loops: CDR1 SGDLS, CDR2 YYNGEE. The CDR3 is 13 residues long. The CDR3 coding sequence is TGTGCCAGCAGCGGTGTGGCTCGGACTGAAGCTTTCTTT. This codes for CASSGVARTEAFF.

Only a few counts were recorded for this clonotype. This chain links TRBV3-1 with TRBJ2-5, with 8 bases matching TRBD2. The CDR3 has 15 residues. After removal of 2 bases from V and 5 bases from J, the junction contained 7 bases not matched to a gene. Per germline, CDR1 LGHDT and CDR2 YNNKEL (reference sequence). In DNA form, the CDR3 reads TGTGCCAGCAGCCAAATAGCGGGGTCTAGGGAGACCCAGTACTTC. This translates into CASSQIAGSRETQYF.

This clonotype was counted between two and nine times. V is TRBV4-1 and J is TRBJ2-5, with 8 positions matching TRBD2. The CDR3 sequence is 14 residues long. Germline trimming cut 6 bases from V and 5 bases from J; bases unmatched to any gene: 8. Looked up from germline, CDR1 is MGHRA and CDR2 is YSYEKL. CDR3 loop: CASRQAAGAETQYF. Written as DNA, the CDR3 is TGCGCCAGCAGACAGGCAGCGGGGGCGGAGACCCAGTACTTC.

The chain carries TRBV18 and TRBJ1-1, with unresolved D. Germline V CDR1 and CDR2: KGHSH, LQKENI. Trimming pared 5 bases from V and 2 bases from J, leaving 18 bases between. This CDR3 region has 16 residues. CDR3 region: CASSASTPNRNTEAFF. The CDR3 DNA is TGTGCCAGCTCAGCTTCCACTCCTAACAGAAACACTGAAGCTTTCTTT.

There are a few counts of this clonotype. This chain links TRBV7-2 with TRBJ2-1; D might be TRBD1 (6 bases). V lost 5 bases and J 10 bases, leaving 15 bases between the germline ends. Germline loops: CDR1 SGHTA, CDR2 FQGNSA. The CDR3 loop spans 13 amino acids. The DNA of the CDR3 is TGTGCCAGCAGCCCAGGGGTGGGAAGGGAGCAGTTCTTC. This gives the protein CASSPGVGREQFF.

V is TRBV4-1 and J is TRBJ1-1; 11 bases align to TRBD1. V lost 2 bases to trimming and J lost 2 bases; unmatched junction nucleotides: 4. The CDR3 has 16 residues. CDR1 is MGHRA and CDR2 is YSYEKL in the germline V gene. Here the CDR3 reads CASSQIRTGGNTEAFF. CDR3 in DNA: TGCGCCAGCAGCCAAATTCGGACAGGGGGCAACACTGAAGCTTTCTTT.

The chain recombines TRBV13 with TRBJ2-1; possibly TRBD1 for D (6 bases). CDR3 size: 16 residues. V lost 4 bases to trimming and J lost 8 bases, with 21 bases between them. Germline V CDR1 and CDR2: PRHDT, FYEKMQ (reference sequence). In DNA form, the CDR3 reads TGTGCCAGCAGCTCCCTCGGGGTAGGCAGGGGTGATGAGCAGTTCTTC. It encodes CASSSLGVGRGDEQFF.

This clonotype appeared a few times. V is TRBV10-3 and J is TRBJ1-3, with TRBD1 identical over 9 bases. Germline V gives CDR1 ENHRY, CDR2 SYGVKD. The V segment lost 6 bases and the J segment 4 bases; nucleotides outside the gene matches: 4. The CDR3 loop spans 14 amino acids. The DNA for the CDR3 is TGTGCCATCAGCGGGACAGGGCTAGGAAACACCATATATTTT. Translation: CAISGTGLGNTIYF.

This clonotype has a handful of counts. The chain recombines TRBV7-6 with TRBJ2-3; D gene unclear. Germline V lookup: CDR1 SGHVS, CDR2 FNYEAQ. The CDR3 extends over 13 amino acids. The V end lost 6 bases, the J end lost 6 bases, and 13 bases lay between the germline ends. The CDR3 bases are TGTGCCAGCAGTTTAAACCGAAGGGATACGCAGTATTTT. Amino acid sequence: CASSLNRRDTQYF.

The genes are TRBV5-6 and TRBJ2-3; TRBD1 matches 8 bases. Germline-derived CDR1 and CDR2 are SGHDT and YYEEEE. V lost 0 bases and J lost 5; bases outside the gene matches: 8. This CDR3 spans 16 amino acids. The CDR3 loop reads CASSLAGQGAGDTQYF. Here the CDR3 DNA reads TGTGCCAGCAGCTTGGCCGGGCAGGGGGCAGGAGATACGCAGTATTTT.

This clonotype was counted a few times. The rearrangement links TRBV7-2 to TRBJ1-5, with D perhaps TRBD1 (5 bases). CDR3 length equals 16 residues. CDR1 and CDR2 (germline): SGHTA, FQGNSA. The V gene lost 1 base and the J gene lost 1 base, with 11 bases spanning the gap. CDR3 bases: TGTGCCAGCAGCTTAGGGGGCCCTGGAAGCAATCAGCCCCAGCATTTT. It translates to CASSLGGPGSNQPQHF.